This entry lists 20 T cell receptor beta chains sequenced from one sample in a study of T-cell reconstitution after alpha-beta-depleted transplantation in children (dated by TCRdb to between 2015 and 2016). The treatment or condition label, read with the paper, signifies: allogeneic hematopoietic cell transplantation with graft depleted of TCRalphabeta T cells and CD19 B cells. Library creation used PCR. Sequenced on an Illumina HiSeq 2500. TCR library preparation used molecular barcoding, with unique molecular identifiers applied to normalize quantification of the TCRbeta repertoire. TCRdb cleaned the public reads at Q25 with fastp, built clones with MiXCR and kept in-frame beta chains. A single entry per CDR3 protein holds the most common genes and DNA from its merged rows. This sample comprises 200,000 to 300,000 distinct CDR3 sequences, roughly 8% of them detected only once. Approximately 6.3% of the sample is in the top ten clones.

The sequencing here drew on PBMCs, mostly from graft donor cells, taken 180 days after TCRalphabeta/CD19-depleted stem cell transplant. Receptor source: a male patient younger than 18 who had a stem cell transplant for acute lymphoblastic leukemia, so the T cells may come from the graft donor.

This clonotype came up many times. The chain recombines TRBV5-8 with TRBJ2-1; D possibly corresponds to TRBD1 (5 bases). The CDR3 consists of 15 residues. Trimming pared 2 bases from V and 2 bases from J, leaving 11 bases between. CDR1 is SGHTS and CDR2 is YDEGEE in the germline V gene. CDR3 region: CASSFGQGAYNEQFF. CDR3 sequence (DNA): TGTGCCAGCAGCTTCGGCCAGGGCGCCTACAATGAGCAGTTCTTC.

Ten or more counts support this clonotype. The genes are TRBV12-3 or TRBV12-4 and TRBJ2-5; TRBD1 is a possible D gene (6 bases). This CDR3 region has 14 residues. Trimming took 6 bases from V and 4 from J, leaving 15 bases between them. The CDR3 DNA sequence: TGTGCCAGCAGCCCCAGGGTCAGGGGAGAGACCCAGTACTTC. Its protein is CASSPRVRGETQYF.

This clonotype was observed many times. V gene TRBV7-2 combines with J gene TRBJ2-1, with D unresolved. The CDR3 is made up of 14 amino acids. V lost 1 base and J 2 bases, leaving 6 bases between the germline ends. Germline lookup yields CDR1 SGHTA and CDR2 FQGNSA. The CDR3 region is CASSLGLAYNEQFF. In DNA form, the CDR3 reads TGTGCCAGCAGCTTAGGTCTCGCCTACAATGAGCAGTTCTTC.

This clonotype appeared a few times. The genes are TRBV3-1 and TRBJ1-4; D may be TRBD1 (5 bases). The CDR3 loop spans 16 amino acids. CDR1 and CDR2 (germline): LGHDT, YNNKEL (reference sequence). Trimming took 0 bases from V and 10 from J, leaving 18 bases between them. CDR3 amino acids: CASSQDLRQPEGKLFF. CDR3 DNA: TGTGCCAGCAGCCAAGATCTTCGACAGCCGGAGGGAAAACTGTTTTTT.

This clonotype occurred many times. The rearrangement joins TRBV7-2 to TRBJ2-4, with D tentatively TRBD1 (6 bases). This CDR3 region has 15 residues. Trimming cost V 5 bases and J 0 bases, with 11 bases left between them. In germline, CDR1 is SGHTA, CDR2 FQGNSA. The CDR3 here is CASSPDRLAKNIQYF. CDR3 nucleotide sequence: TGTGCCAGCAGCCCGGACAGACTAGCCAAAAACATTCAGTACTTC.

Many counts were recorded for this clonotype. The rearrangement links TRBV10-3 to TRBJ2-2; the D gene is possibly TRBD1 (6 bases). Germline assignment: CDR1 ENHRY and CDR2 SYGVKD. CDR3 length: 15 residues. Deletions cut 4 bases from V and 4 bases from J, with 13 bases between. CDR3 bases: TGTGCCATCAGTGTATTGACAGGAGGCACCGGGGAGCTGTTTTTT. Protein sequence: CAISVLTGGTGELFF.

The CDR3: CASSPSQGKGKEAFF. The CDR3 nucleotides read TGTGCCAGCTCACCGAGCCAGGGTAAGGGAAAGGAAGCTTTCTTT. The chain has TRBV18 and TRBJ1-1; maybe TRBD1 (5 bases). The germline gives CDR1 KGHSH, CDR2 LQKENI. V lost 3 bases to trimming and J lost 8 bases, with 19 bases between them. The CDR3 runs 15 residues.

This clonotype was recorded many times. The rearrangement uses TRBV5-6 and TRBJ2-7; D is unresolved. Trimming removed 2 bases from V and 0 bases from J, with 15 bases in between. Germline V gives CDR1 SGHDT, CDR2 YYEEEE. The CDR3 length is 16 residues. The CDR3 DNA follows: TGTGCCAGCAGCTTTAGGACCGCTCGAAGCTCCTACGAGCAGTACTTC. Its translation: CASSFRTARSSYEQYF.

This clonotype has ten or more counts. The CDR3 is CASSLRGPSTDTQYF. DNA of the CDR3: TGCGCCAGCAGCTTACGGGGGCCTAGCACAGATACGCAGTATTTT. This sequence joins TRBV5-1 and TRBJ2-3; D tentatively reads TRBD1 or TRBD2 (6 bases each). Germline V CDR1 and CDR2: SGHRS, YFSETQ. Trimming stripped 2 bases from V and 0 bases from J, with 10 bases between. The CDR3 spans 15 residues.

The CDR3 here is CASSPLGAGGGTGELFF. As DNA, the CDR3 is TGCGCCAGCAGCCCTCTTGGGGCAGGGGGTGGCACCGGGGAGCTGTTTTTT. The chain uses TRBV4-1 and TRBJ2-2; TRBD1 agrees at 7 bases. CDR1 and CDR2 (germline): MGHRA, YSYEKL. This CDR3 spans 17 amino acids. Trimming at V came to 4 bases and at J to 4 bases, leaving 12 bases not matched to a gene.

There are a few counts of this clonotype. The chain combines TRBV7-3 with TRBJ1-1; 8 bases map to TRBD1. Losses at the gene ends were 5 bases for V and 5 bases for J; bases not matched to a gene: 10. The CDR3 contains 15 residues. CDR1 is SGHTA, CDR2 FQGTGA, per germline. The CDR3 DNA follows: TGTGCCAGCAGCCTAGGACAGGGAGGACCTACTGAAGCTTTCTTT. Its translation: CASSLGQGGPTEAFF.

This clonotype showed up many times. This chain uses TRBV3-1 with TRBJ2-1; D gene uncertain. The CDR3 loop spans 11 amino acids. From germline, CDR1 is LGHDT and CDR2 YNNKEL (reference sequence). Trimming shortened V by 0 bases and J by 10 bases, and 4 bases separated the two germline ends. CDR3 DNA: TGTGCCAGCAGCCAAGATTGGGAGCAGTTCTTC. Translating it yields CASSQDWEQFF.

This clonotype was observed many times. V usage is TRBV14 and J usage is TRBJ2-3, with 13 positions matching TRBD2. Germline values: CDR1 SGHDN, CDR2 FVKESK. The CDR3 spans 16 residues. V shed 5 bases and J 9 bases; nucleotides not matched to a gene: 11. CDR3 sequence: CASSGPRLAGGTTQYF. The CDR3 nucleotides are TGTGCCAGCAGCGGACCTCGACTAGCGGGGGGTACGACGCAGTATTTT. The complete variable domain, with remaining parts taken from reference TRBV14 and TRBJ2-3, reads EAGVTQFPSHSVIEKGQTVTLRCDPISGHDNLYWYRRVMGKEIKFLLHFVKESKQDESGMPNNRFLAERTGGTYSTLKVQPAELEDSGVYFCASSGPRLAGGTTQYFGPGTRLTVL.

In this sample, this clonotype turned up many times. This sequence joins TRBV7-2 and TRBJ1-2; TRBD1 might be the D (6 bases). This CDR3 has 13 amino acids. CDR1 is SGHTA and CDR2 is FQGNSA in the germline V gene. Trimming shortened V by 8 bases and J by 7 bases, and 17 bases separated the two germline ends. The CDR3 region is CASHGGHQGGYTF. The DNA for the CDR3 is TGTGCCAGCCATGGGGGGCACCAGGGTGGCTACACCTTC. The variable domain in full, with the rest retrieved from reference TRBV7-2 and TRBJ1-2, is GAGVSQSPSNKVTEKGKDVELRCDPISGHTALYWYRQSLGQGLEFLIYFQGNSAPDKSGLPSDRFSAERTGGSVSTLTIQRTQQEDSAVYLCASHGGHQGGYTFGSGTRLTVV.

This clonotype was seen ten or more times. The rearrangement uses TRBV7-2 and TRBJ1-2; tentative D call: TRBD1 (5 bases). CDR1 and CDR2 (germline): SGHTA, FQGNSA. The CDR3 is 15 amino acids. V was pared by 2 bases and J by 5 bases, with 15 bases between. In nucleotides, the CDR3 is TGTGCCAGCAGCTTAAAGAGCTCGGGGGAGTATGGCTACACCTTC. Translation gives CASSLKSSGEYGYTF.

This clonotype was recorded many times. This chain links TRBV4-1 with TRBJ2-2, with a tentative D call TRBD1 (6 bases). Germline V gene data show CDR1 as MGHRA and CDR2 as YSYEKL. This CDR3 is 18 amino acids long. V gave up 1 base and J gave up 4 bases, with 19 bases separating them. This chain's CDR3 is CASSQGFPGAWGTGELFF. The CDR3 coding sequence is TGCGCCAGCAGCCAAGGGTTTCCAGGGGCCTGGGGCACCGGGGAGCTGTTTTTT.

This clonotype appeared many times. J is TRBJ2-3 and V is TRBV12-5, with D possibly TRBD1 on 6 matching bases. In germline, CDR1 is LGHNT, CDR2 FRNRAP. The CDR3 runs 14 residues. The germline V and J ends were trimmed by 7 bases and 2 bases, with 13 bases remaining between them. The CDR3 loop reads CASALGAFTDTQYF. CDR3 bases: TGTGCTAGTGCCTTGGGGGCCTTCACAGATACGCAGTATTTT.

In this sample, this clonotype turned up many times. V usage is TRBV11-2 and J usage is TRBJ1-3; D is unresolved. The germline CDR1 and CDR2 sequences are SGHAT and FQNNGV. V lost 2 bases and J lost 4, with 15 bases in between. The CDR3 has 16 residues. The CDR3 sequence: CASSLRQALIGNTIYF. The CDR3 DNA sequence: TGTGCCAGCAGCTTACGGCAGGCACTGATCGGAAACACCATATATTTT.

This clonotype was observed a handful of times. A much larger clonotype is one base distant, so this may be a read error. The chain combines TRBV28 with TRBJ2-7, with D tentatively TRBD2 (5 bases). The ends were cut back, 6 bases at V and 6 bases at J, with 12 bases in the middle. Germline loops: CDR1 MDHEN, CDR2 SYDVKM. This CDR3 contains 12 residues. The CDR3 nucleotides read TGTGCCAGCAGCTTCGGGGTTGGCGAGCAGTACTTC. Encoded protein: CASSFGVGEQYF.

This clonotype has more than one count but fewer than ten. The chain joins TRBV27 to TRBJ2-7; the D gene could be TRBD1 or TRBD2 (5 bases each). The germline CDR1 and CDR2 sequences are MNHEY and SMNVEV (reference sequence). CDR3 length equals 15 residues. The V and J ends lost 6 bases and 5 bases respectively, with 20 bases between them. The CDR3, as DNA: TGTGCCAGCAGCCCCCTCGGCTTGGGGGTCCACGAGCAGTACTTC. This sequence encodes CASSPLGLGVHEQYF.